A selection of T cell receptor beta chains follows, all from one sample in a study of shared T cell receptors in the human thymus. Assay used: immunoSEQ multiplex PCR; TCRdb lists only in-frame clones, some missing. The sample yields about 710,000 clones, 80% to 90% seen once. These data were also reused for a study on human thymus T cells.

The sequenced sample consisted of thymocytes. These receptor sequences come from a boy under three years old with a congenital heart defect. Both conserved end residues are part of each CDR3. The D gene is left open where the match is weak. Clone size is stated in some rows and not others, as once, few, many or a class when expanded.

D	size	V	length	J	DNA	CDR3
-	-	TRBV29-1	15	TRBJ2-5	TGCAGCGTTGAATGTTTCGGTAGTAACCAAGAGACCCAGTACTTC	CSVECFGSNQETQYF
-	once	TRBV28	13	TRBJ2-7	TGTGCCAGCAGTGCGGGAAGAAACTACGAGCAGTACTTC	CASSAGRNYEQYF
-	-	TRBV11-2	14	TRBJ1-5	TGTGCCAGCAGCCTAGAACACCCGGGACAGCCCCAGCATTTT	CASSLEHPGQPQHF
-	once	TRBV6-1	17	TRBJ2-7	TGTGCCAGCAGTGAATCAGACGGGATCCCTCTCTCCTACGAGCAGTACTTC	CASSESDGIPLSYEQYF
TRBD1	-	TRBV28	14	TRBJ1-4	TGTGCCAGCAGTTTTCGGACAGGGGATGAAAAACTGTTTTTT	CASSFRTGDEKLFF
TRBD1	-	TRBV15	18	TRBJ1-4	TGTGCCACCAGCAGAGCACAGGGGGATTGGGCAACTAATGAAAAACTGTTTTTT	CATSRAQGDWATNEKLFF
TRBD1	-	TRBV5-6	13	TRBJ1-2	TGTGCCAGCAGGGGGACAGGGGACTATGGCTACACCTTC	CASRGTGDYGYTF
TRBD2	-	TRBV7-6	22	TRBJ2-5	TGTGCCAGCAGCTTATCTAGCCGATCAAGCCCTCGACTAGCGGGAGTGGAGGAGACCCAGTACTTC	CASSLSSRSSPRLAGVEETQYF
-	-	TRBV21-1	16	TRBJ1-4	TGTGCCAGCAGCAAAGGCCCGCGGGGGTGTCATGAAAAACTGTTTTTT	CASSKGPRGCHEKLFF
-	-	TRBV29-1	14	TRBJ2-7	TGCAGCGTTCCTGGACGAGGAGGTAGGAACGAGCAGTACTTC	CSVPGRGGRNEQYF
-	-	TRBV28	16	TRBJ1-3	TGTGCCAGCAGCTCCAGGCGGGTACCCTCTGGAAACACCATATATTTT	CASSSRRVPSGNTIYF
TRBD1	-	TRBV5-1	16	TRBJ2-7	TGCGCCAGCGCCGGACAGGGGGCAGAATTTGCCTACGAGCAGTACTTC	CASAGQGAEFAYEQYF
TRBD2	-	TRBV15	18	TRBJ2-1	TGTGCCACCAGCAGAGATCTAGGAACTAGCGGGAATCAGAATGAGCAGTTCTTC	CATSRDLGTSGNQNEQFF
TRBD1	-	TRBV25-1	13	TRBJ1-1	TGTGCCAGCAGTGAACAGGGGGCCGATGAAGCTTTCTTT	CASSEQGADEAFF
-	-	TRBV7-9	15	TRBJ2-7	TGTGCCAGCAGCCCTCTCCGGGACTTCTCCTACGAGCAGTACTTC	CASSPLRDFSYEQYF
TRBD2	-	TRBV4-3	18	TRBJ2-3	TGCGCCAGCAGCCAAGCCCGACTAGCGGGGGAACCCACAGATACGCAGTATTTT	CASSQARLAGEPTDTQYF
TRBD2	-	TRBV10-2	20	TRBJ2-7	TGCGCCAGCAGTGAGTCTTGCGCTAGCGGGAGGCCCTTAAGCTCCTACGAGCAGTACTTC	CASSESCASGRPLSSYEQYF
TRBD1	-	TRBV5-1	17	TRBJ2-1	TGCGCCAGCAGCTTGGGCCTACAGGGGGTAATCTACAATGAGCAGTTCTTC	CASSLGLQGVIYNEQFF
TRBD2	once	TRBV15	16	TRBJ2-4	TGTGCCACCAGCAGTGGTCTAGCGGGAGGAGAAAACATTCAGTACTTC	CATSSGLAGGENIQYF
-	once	TRBV9	15	TRBJ1-2	TGTGCCAGCAGCGTAGCCACGGGTATTATGAGCGGCTACACCTTC	CASSVATGIMSGYTF
-	-	TRBV25-1	15	TRBJ1-6	TGTGCCAGCAGTTCTCGACAGGCCGGGAATTCACCCCTCCACTTT	CASSSRQAGNSPLHF
TRBD2	-	TRBV6-5	15	TRBJ2-7	TGTGCCAGCAGTTTCCAGACTAGCGGCCCCTACGAGCAGTACTTC	CASSFQTSGPYEQYF
-	-	TRBV29-1	13	TRBJ2-3	TGCAGCGTTCCAAGAGCGTCCACAGATACGCAGTATTTT	CSVPRASTDTQYF
-	-	TRBV5-5	14	TRBJ1-2	TGTGCCAGCAGCCTACGTGAGGGCGACTATGGCTACACCTTC	CASSLREGDYGYTF
TRBD1	-	TRBV5-4	16	TRBJ1-2	TGTGCCAGCAGCCCGCCGGACAGGGCAATTAACTATGGCTACACCTTC	CASSPPDRAINYGYTF
TRBD1	-	TRBV30	17	TRBJ1-5	TGTGCCTGGAGTCCCGGGGACAGAACAAATAGCAATCAGCCCCAGCATTTT	CAWSPGDRTNSNQPQHF
-	-	TRBV30	16	TRBJ1-2	TGTGCCTGGAGTGTACTAGGCCGGTATGCGCTCTATGGCTACACCTTC	CAWSVLGRYALYGYTF
TRBD1	-	TRBV6-5	16	TRBJ1-3	TGTGCCAGCAGTTATCGTGGACAGGGATCCGGAAACACCATATATTTT	CASSYRGQGSGNTIYF
TRBD1	-	TRBV18	15	TRBJ1-1	TGTGCCAGCTCACCGGGACAGGGATTCGTCACTGAAGCTTTCTTT	CASSPGQGFVTEAFF
-	-	TRBV7-2	14	TRBJ2-5	TGTGCCAGCAGCTTAGGGGGGCCGAGAGAGACCCAGTACTTC	CASSLGGPRETQYF
-	-	TRBV7-9	15	TRBJ2-1	TGTGCCAGCAGCAGATCACAGGGTACGGTTGGTGAGCAGTTCTTC	CASSRSQGTVGEQFF
TRBD1	once	TRBV5-5	15	TRBJ1-6	TGTGCCAGCAGCTCGGGGACAGGGAATAATTCACCCCTCCACTTT	CASSSGTGNNSPLHF
-	-	TRBV30	16	TRBJ2-7	TGTGCCTGGAGTCGCAACGTCTTCAGGGGGGAGTACGAGCAGTACTTC	CAWSRNVFRGEYEQYF
TRBD1	-	TRBV6-1	13	TRBJ2-7	TGTGCCAGCAGTGGGGGACAGAACCACGAGCAGTACTTC	CASSGGQNHEQYF
TRBD2	-	TRBV7-2	17	TRBJ2-2	TGTGCCAGCAGTTTCAACGACGGGGGGGCGAACACCGGGGAGCTGTTTTTT	CASSFNDGGANTGELFF
-	-	TRBV5-6	15	TRBJ2-1	TGTGCCAGCAGCGCCTCAGACAGGACCTACAATGAGCAGTTCTTC	CASSASDRTYNEQFF
TRBD1	-	TRBV7-2	14	TRBJ2-7	TGTGCCAGCAGCTTATGGGGACAGGTTGACGAGCAGTACTTC	CASSLWGQVDEQYF
TRBD1	-	TRBV30	15	TRBJ2-1	TGTGCCTGCGATCCGGAGGGACAGGGGCACAATGAGCAGTTCTTC	CACDPEGQGHNEQFF
TRBD1	-	TRBV28	14	TRBJ2-5	TGTGCCAGCAGATTCTGGACAGGGGGAGAGACCCAGTACTTC	CASRFWTGGETQYF
-	-	TRBV7-9	14	TRBJ1-2	TGTGCCAGCAGCCAAACGACAGCTAACTATGGCTACACCTTC	CASSQTTANYGYTF
-	-	TRBV7-8	14	TRBJ2-7	TGTGCCAGCAGCCCTCGGACTGACCCCTACGAGCAGTACTTC	CASSPRTDPYEQYF
-	-	TRBV4-1	15	TRBJ2-3	TGCGCCAGCAGCCTGAAGGAGACTAGCACAGATACGCAGTATTTT	CASSLKETSTDTQYF
-	few	TRBV5-6	16	TRBJ1-3	TGTGCCAGCAGCTTGTCCGGGGACATCTCTGGAAACACCATATATTTT	CASSLSGDISGNTIYF
-	-	TRBV27	21	TRBJ2-3	TGTGCCAGCAGTTTATCGAAATCTCATCAAAACCGGCGGTCCTACACAGATACGCAGTATTTT	CASSLSKSHQNRRSYTDTQYF
TRBD1	-	TRBV7-3	15	TRBJ1-6	TGTGCCAGCAGCTTGACAGGGGGCGTTAATTCACCCCTCCACTTT	CASSLTGGVNSPLHF